Here is one TCR beta chain with its context. The data stem from a study of blood T cell repertoires in COVID-19. Study in general: Whether acute or convalescent, the COVID-19 samples came from the United States, Italy and Spain. The cDNA or gDNA used as material had been derived from T cells, B-cell-depleted T cells, or PBMCs.

V shed 4 bases, J shed 6 bases, and the junction held 10 bases outside the gene matches. From germline, CDR1 is MNHEY and CDR2 SMNVEV (reference sequence). This CDR3 has 16 residues. TCRdb's copy holds only in-frame clones and misses some; the assay was immunoSEQ multiplex PCR. The table has around 130,000 clones, roughly four fifths seen once; the top ten hold about an eighth. This TCR came from a human donor in a cohort sampled during active COVID-19. The source material was peripheral blood. The J gene is TRBJ2-4, the V gene TRBV27; 9 bases align to TRBD1. This CDR3 is CASSSSQGAWGNIQYF. In nucleotides, the CDR3 is TGTGCCAGCAGTTCATCACAGGGGGCCTGGGGAAACATTCAGTACTTC.